Described below is a single T cell receptor (beta chain) sequence and its context. Its antigen is still unknown. This sample is part of a study of CD8 T cells in Susac syndrome. Study-wide results and limits: The TCR sequencing and HLA analysis in the study involved a relatively small number of individuals, as the study acknowledged.

In blood CD8+ and CD4+ T cells, TCR beta underwent sequencing. Purification of the CD8+ and CD4+ T cells relied on negative isolation, and TEMRA cells underwent FACS enrichment. Random-hexamer reverse transcription was applied to roughly 0.45 to 1 ug RNA. The method of amplification for TCR beta CDR3 was immunoSEQ multiplex PCR, covering 54 Vbeta and 13 Jbeta. TCRdb analysed the immunoSEQ multiplex PCR reads with MiXCR anew, one entry per CDR3 protein. The sample yields about 200,000 distinct CDR3 sequences, nearly 95% seen once. The CDR3 is 13 residues long. Germline V gives CDR1 DFQATT, CDR2 SNEGSKA (reference sequence). V was pared by 6 bases and J by 3 bases, with 14 bases between.

Sequencing input: CD4+ T cells from PBMCs. V is TRBV20-1 and J is TRBJ1-1; no firm D call. This TCR was recovered from a human donor with multiple sclerosis. Here the CDR3 DNA reads TGCAGTGCCCGTATAAGGGAGGACACTGAAGCTTTCTTT. It codes for CSARIREDTEAFF.